The text below deals with one T cell receptor beta chain. The target antigen is unknown. The PCR made use of 60 Vbeta and 13 Jbeta primers. Some clones are missing from TCRdb's copy, which holds only in-frame ones; the method was immunoSEQ multiplex PCR. There are around 150,000 clones in the sample; 65% to 70% occur only once, and less than 11% lies in the top ten. The CDR3 covers 15 residues. V lost 0 bases and J lost 7; bases outside the gene matches: 5. The germline gives CDR1 MNHEY, CDR2 SVGAGI. This entry comes from a study of cytomegalovirus exposure and HLA in healthy donors. Study observations and caveats: The listing of 150 to 200 TCR beta chains classed them as cytomegalovirus-associated.

This TCR derives from a man aged 30 to 45 in good health and CMV-seropositive. The sequenced material came from PBMCs. V is TRBV6-5 and J is TRBJ2-1; 8 positions agree with TRBD1. The CDR3 nucleotides read TGTGCCAGCAGTTACTCCTGGACAGGGTTGAATGAGCAGTTCTTC. It is translated as CASSYSWTGLNEQFF.